The 18 T cell receptor beta chains in this list originate from one sample, sequenced in a study of identical twins. From the 5' RACE reads, TCRdb called clonotypes with MiXCR, one entry per CDR3 protein. The sample has about 260,000 distinct CDR3 sequences, 7% seen once. The same data also contributed to another study, on yellow fever vaccine responses in identical twins.

The sample comprised memory (CD45RO+) T cells sorted from blood. The source of these receptors is a woman aged 18-29 years in good health.

This rearrangement joins TRBV20-1 to TRBJ2-5; the match to TRBD2 covers 9 bases. Germline V lookup: CDR1 DFQATT, CDR2 SNEGSKA (reference sequence). The V and J ends lost 6 bases and 4 bases, in that order; junction bases with no gene match: 3. The CDR3 covers 12 residues. The CDR3 coding sequence is TGCAGTGCCCTTAGCGGGGGAGAGACCCAGTACTTC. Its translation is CSALSGGETQYF.

The gene calls are TRBV5-5 and TRBJ1-1; tentatively, D is TRBD1 (6 bases). Trimming took off 0 bases at V and 3 bases at J, with 9 bases between the two ends. This CDR3 spans 14 amino acids. From germline, CDR1 is SGHKS and CDR2 YYEKEE (reference sequence). The CDR3 region has the DNA TGTGCCAGCAGCTTGGTATACAGGGACACTGAAGCTTTCTTT. It specifies CASSLVYRDTEAFF.

In its sample, this clonotype was seen many times. The J gene is TRBJ2-7, the V gene TRBV9; 8 bases match TRBD1. The CDR3 consists of 14 residues. The germline V gene encodes CDR1 SGDLS and CDR2 YYNGEE. Trimming at V came to 3 bases and at J to 7 bases, leaving 9 bases not matched to a gene. CDR3 residues: CASSAVQGDLEQYF. The DNA of the CDR3 is TGTGCCAGCAGCGCCGTACAGGGGGACCTTGAGCAGTACTTC.

This clonotype was observed once. The chain has TRBV2 and TRBJ2-3; 7 nucleotides agree with TRBD1. The CDR3 loop spans 15 amino acids. V lost 6 bases to trimming and J lost 0 bases; unmatched junction nucleotides: 6. Germline CDR1 and CDR2: SNHLY and FYNNEI. CDR3 DNA sequence: TGTGCCAGCAGCGCGGACAGGACAAGCACAGATACGCAGTATTTT. Translating gives CASSADRTSTDTQYF.

This chain joins TRBV10-3 and TRBJ2-5, with 14 positions matching TRBD2. Trimming removed 6 bases from V and 2 bases from J; junction bases left unmatched: 5. The germline V gene encodes CDR1 ENHRY and CDR2 SYGVKD. The CDR3 covers 16 residues. The CDR3 protein is CAIRPGTSGGQETQYF. CDR3 DNA sequence: TGTGCCATCAGACCCGGGACTAGCGGGGGACAAGAGACCCAGTACTTC.

The chain recombines TRBV5-6 with TRBJ1-3, with D hard to call. This CDR3 is built from 19 residues. V was pared by 2 bases and J by 0 bases, with 21 bases between. Germline lookup yields CDR1 SGHDT and CDR2 YYEEEE. The DNA for the CDR3 is TGTGCCAGCAGCTTTTGGATGGTTGCTGCCACCAGCTCTGGAAACACCATATATTTT. Its translation is CASSFWMVAATSSGNTIYF.

This clonotype was detected many times. This chain connects TRBV7-6 to TRBJ2-2; D not resolved. The CDR3 spans 14 residues. Trimming took 0 bases from V and 4 from J, leaving 6 bases between them. Germline CDR1 is SGHVS and CDR2 is FNYEAQ. The CDR3 loop reads CASSLAASTGELFF. The CDR3 nucleotides are TGTGCCAGCAGCTTAGCAGCTTCCACCGGGGAGCTGTTTTTT.

This clonotype was counted many times. The chain carries TRBV14 and TRBJ2-3; D gene unclear. The CDR3 extends over 14 amino acids. Trimming cost V 1 base and J 4 bases, with 9 bases left between them. Germline V gene sequence: CDR1 SGHDN, CDR2 FVKESK. Written as DNA, the CDR3 is TGTGCCAGCAGCCAAGGGCTTGTAGCAGATACGCAGTATTTT. Translated: CASSQGLVADTQYF.

In its sample, this clonotype was seen many times. The J gene is TRBJ2-7, the V gene TRBV12-3 or TRBV12-4, with a possible D match to TRBD2 (5 bases). V lost 2 bases, J lost 6 bases, and 17 bases lay in between. The CDR3 spans 15 residues. The CDR3 region has the DNA TGTGCCAGCAGTTTAAACGGACGGGCCCGGGGCGAGCAGTACGTC. Translated, it gives CASSLNGRARGEQYV.

This clonotype showed up just a few times. This rearrangement joins TRBV29-1 to TRBJ1-1; D gene ambiguous. This CDR3 region has 14 residues. Trimming cost V 5 bases and J 4 bases, with 17 bases left between them. Germline-derived CDR1 and CDR2 are SQVTM and ANQGSEA. CDR3 sequence reads: CSVSGSSVGTEAFF. In DNA, the CDR3 is TGCAGCGTTTCTGGGTCCTCCGTGGGCACTGAAGCTTTCTTT.

In this sample, this clonotype turned up many times. The chain combines TRBV25-1 with TRBJ2-4; a weak D match, TRBD1 (6 bases). The CDR3 length is 16 residues. The V gene lost 6 bases and the J gene lost 0 bases, with 15 bases spanning the gap. The V gene's germline CDR1 is MGHDK and CDR2 SYGVNS. The CDR3 here is CASRGTGSIAKNIQYF. The CDR3 coding sequence is TGTGCCAGCAGAGGAACAGGGAGTATAGCCAAAAACATTCAGTACTTC.

This clonotype was observed many times. The gene calls are TRBV5-1 and TRBJ2-2, with no clear D. V was trimmed by 8 bases and J by 7 bases, leaving 9 bases between them. The CDR3 contains 11 residues. The V gene's germline CDR1 is SGHRS and CDR2 YFSETQ. CDR3 sequence reads: CASTTDGELFF. CDR3 nucleotide sequence: TGCGCCAGTACTACTGACGGGGAGCTGTTTTTT.

This clonotype was seen a handful of times. The J gene is TRBJ2-7, the V gene TRBV7-9, with D perhaps matching TRBD1 (5 bases). The CDR3 is 15 amino acids. Trimming removed 7 bases from V and 7 bases from J, with 23 bases in between. Germline values: CDR1 SEHNR, CDR2 FQNEAQ (reference sequence). The CDR3 DNA follows: TGTGCCAGCACACCCCACGTCCGGGCCCAGGGAGAGCAGTACTTC. This sequence encodes CASTPHVRAQGEQYF.

Ten or more counts support this clonotype. The chain couples TRBV5-1 to TRBJ2-1; the match to TRBD2 covers 10 bases. J gave up 4 bases and V 4 bases, and 5 bases lay outside the gene matches. CDR3 length: 15 residues. Per germline, CDR1 SGHRS and CDR2 YFSETQ. CDR3 protein: CASSKVAGGYNEQFF. CDR3 in DNA: TGCGCCAGCAGCAAGGTAGCGGGGGGATACAATGAGCAGTTCTTC.

The gene calls are TRBV7-2 and TRBJ2-1, with a tentative D call TRBD2 (6 bases). The V gene's germline CDR1 is SGHTA and CDR2 FQGNSA. The germline V and J ends were trimmed by 5 bases and 7 bases, with 18 bases remaining between them. The CDR3 is 15 residues long. The CDR3, as DNA: TGTGCCAGCAGCCTTGGGACCGGGGGTGGGAATGAGCAGTTCTTC. Translation gives CASSLGTGGGNEQFF.

The V call is TRBV6-1, the J call TRBJ2-5, with D maybe TRBD2 (6 bases). The CDR3 has 10 residues. Germline-derived CDR1 and CDR2 are MNHNS and SASEGT. Trimming took off 10 bases at V and 5 bases at J, with 8 bases between the two ends. This CDR3 reads CATGRETQYF. The CDR3 bases are TGTGCCACAGGGAGGGAGACCCAGTACTTC.

This clonotype was seen a few times. The chain carries TRBV4-1 and TRBJ2-3; 11 nucleotides align to TRBD2. The CDR3 consists of 17 residues. The V gene's germline CDR1 is MGHRA and CDR2 YSYEKL. The J segment lost 6 bases and the V segment lost 3 bases, leaving 11 bases of the junction unmatched. CDR3 residues: CASSQTRLAGRMDTQYF. The CDR3 coding sequence is TGCGCCAGCAGCCAGACCCGACTAGCGGGACGTATGGATACGCAGTATTTT.

The genes are TRBV4-1 and TRBJ2-7; TRBD2 matches 7 bases. J was trimmed by 4 bases and V by 0 bases; bases with no gene match: 9. Germline V CDR1 and CDR2: MGHRA, YSYEKL. This CDR3 spans 16 amino acids. The CDR3 region has the DNA TGCGCCAGCAGCCAAGAGGAGGCGGGAGTAATATACGAGCAGTACTTC. Its translation is CASSQEEAGVIYEQYF.